This TCR beta chain originates from a study of response to subunit inactivated influenza vaccine. From the RT-PCR reads, TCRdb called clonotypes with MiXCR, one entry per CDR3 protein. The repertoire holds fewer than 400,000 distinct CDR3 sequences, with 21% as singletons. General study points: The authors put forward the suggestion that each seasonal influenza vaccination may bring in only a limited number of new T cells.

This clonotype appeared a few times. Its cognate antigen is unknown. The CDR3 is made up of 14 amino acids. CDR1 and CDR2 (germline): SGHAT, FQNNGV. V was trimmed by 0 bases and J by 4 bases, leaving 7 bases between them. The chain joins TRBV11-2 to TRBJ2-1, with D possibly TRBD2 on 5 matching bases. This receptor was taken from a man aged 45 to 75 who received an inactivated influenza vaccine. The sample in question was PBMCs from blood, obtained approximately 22 months after vaccination. For the CDR3, the DNA is TGTGCCAGCAGCTTAGAGCTAGCATACAATGAGCAGTTCTTC. Encoded protein: CASSLELAYNEQFF.